The clone carrying this T cell receptor beta chain appeared a few times. What it recognizes is unknown. The germline V gene has CDR1 SGHTA and CDR2 FQGTGA. The CDR3 totals 19 residues. Trimming took 3 bases from V and 3 from J, leaving 23 bases between them. The source of the sample is a study of response to subunit inactivated influenza vaccine. Regarding the study as a whole: Authors suggested each seasonal influenza vaccination recruits few new T cells.

Each CDR3 protein gets one entry after TCRdb re-called the RT-PCR reads with MiXCR. In the table there are approximately 500,000 distinct CDR3 sequences, 10% to 15% of which are singletons. The rearrangement uses TRBV7-3 and TRBJ2-2, with D perhaps matching TRBD1 (7 bases). This clonotype was obtained from a man aged 50-60 years who received an inactivated influenza vaccine. The sequencing used PBMCs from blood, collected 40 to 50 days after vaccination. CDR3 sequence reads: CASSFAGQRKFLDTGELFF. In nucleotides, the CDR3 is TGTGCCAGCAGCTTCGCGGGACAGAGGAAATTTTTGGACACCGGGGAGCTGTTTTTT.